This T cell receptor beta chain comes out of a study of blood T cells in healthy people across ages (dated by TCRdb to 2015 to 2017). Concerning the study at large: In model experiments, template switching captured about one uniquely barcoded TCR beta cDNA molecule for every two T cells. Age-related changes in TCR beta repertoire diversity were measured in the study by deep sequencing normalized with unique cDNA molecular identifiers. Donors were grouped into four age groups: young (average approximately 16 years), middle-aged (39), aged (about 60) and long-lived (over 80). To avoid experimental bias, donors of different ages were distributed randomly across sequencing lanes. The study analyzed two additional independent replicas of 1 million unique cDNA reads from the same blood draw for two donors, one aged 18 to 29 and one aged 80 or older.

Systemically healthy Caucasian individuals from Russia, 35 to 50 in total and aged roughly 6 to 100 years, were included as donors. Each donor gave approximately 9.4 milliliters of peripheral blood, drawn into EDTA-treated Vacutainer tubes. Ficoll-Paque density-gradient centrifugation was used to isolate PBMCs, with at least 7 million per sample. Trizol reagent was used to extract total RNA from PBMCs, with at least 5 micrograms per sample. The percentages of naive CD45RAhigh/CD27high T cells were determined by flow cytometry on a PBMC aliquot from every donor. Study-wide findings and limitations: Donor CMV infection status was unknown, potentially confounding age-related changes in expanded clonotypes. Observed TCR beta diversity correlated strongly with the percentage of naive T cells measured by flow cytometry. Since profiling was done on bulk unsorted PBMCs, naive and antigen-experienced compartments could not be conclusively compared. Estimates of total diversity based on one million sequenced T cells were considered lower bounds and underestimates. As age increased, observed TCR beta diversity per million T cells dropped in a roughly linear way, and a significant reduction was already evident by age 40. Compared with the aged group, more naive CD4+ T cells, fewer expanded clones and increased TCR diversity were shown by the long-lived group, suggesting age selection.

The germline V and J ends show losses of 4 bases and 7 bases respectively, and no gene match explains 11 bases of the junction. The CDR3 runs 16 amino acids, cysteine and phenylalanine included. The read is trimmed to its CDR3 DNA, 48 bases read in frame from base 1. According to the germline V gene, CDR1 reads MNHEY and CDR2 reads SVGAGI. As for this clonotype: There is no known antigen for this receptor. Per-nucleotide qualities are absent, and no much larger clonotype sits a single base away.

Preparation of the library involved 5' RACE. Sequencing relied on an Illumina HiSeq 2500. A second about 7 to 11 cycle PCR used a sample-barcoded 5' primer and a J-beta primer mix. Each TCR beta cDNA molecule received a unique molecular identifier from a template-switch 5' adaptor carrying 12 random nucleotides. At least 3 million CDR3-containing paired-end reads were obtained from each sample. All of the RNA was converted into first-strand cDNA using the Mint cDNA synthesis kit, with a TRBC-specific oligonucleotide serving as the primer. Following uracil-DNA glycosylase treatment, all cDNA underwent a first 18-cycle PCR with the universal primers M1SS and BC2_uni_R. Per the original workflow: For normalization, 1 million high-quality reads were randomly selected from each sample, with every read carrying a distinct molecular identifier. Reads sharing molecular identifiers were discarded rather than binned into consensus sequences. MiTCR, run with a Q25 quality threshold and the strictest error-elimination algorithm, handled CDR3 identification, clonotype clustering and error correction. A nonparametric unseen species model with Euler transformation was used to estimate lower-bound total TCR beta diversity. Through fastp at Q25 and MiXCR, TCRdb rebuilt clones from the public reads, retaining in-frame beta chains. All rows with the same CDR3 protein become a single entry with the most common DNA and genes. TCRdb, rather than the study authors, made the V and J calls. Counted in this sample were over 1,500,000 distinct CDR3 sequences; 40% to 55% of them appeared once. The biggest ten clones account for around 2.1% of the sample.

Sequenced: blood. The chain joins TRBV6-5 to TRBJ1-2, with 11 bases aligning to TRBD1. The clonotype was recovered from a woman aged 40 to 50 in good health. The bases read TGTGCCAGCAGTTCCGGGACAGGGGGTCGTTTGGTTGGCTACACCTTC. This translates into CASSSGTGGRLVGYTF.